This T cell receptor beta chain was observed in a study of human T cells and chemical hapten exposure. Study summary: Sensitizing treatment utilized 2% DPC over a roughly 2 cm by roughly 2 cm portion of upper inner arm skin.

The library put unique molecular identifiers onto individual cDNA molecules. TCRdb re-derived calls from the RACE reads in MiXCR, one entry per CDR3 protein. Seen here are about 54,000 distinct CDR3 sequences, 7.5% to 10% observed once, and the top ten hold over 1.5%. V gave up 5 bases and J gave up 7 bases; unmatched junction bases: 7. This CDR3 has 15 amino acids. The germline gives CDR1 KGHDR, CDR2 SFDVKD. Specified time point: patch test 2, 6 weeks after DPC sensitization. The treatment here: therapeutic diphenylcyclopropenone sensitization with weekly scalp DPC. The sample was whole blood, taken in connection with sensitization to the hapten diphenylcyclopropenone (DPC). This chain links TRBV24-1 with TRBJ2-1; 10 bases match TRBD2. The source is a woman aged 45-65 years with alopecia areata. Some clones in this sample may be carry-over from other donors' samples. CDR3 residues: CATSVSLAGVNEQFF. DNA for the CDR3: TGTGCCACCAGTGTGAGTCTAGCGGGAGTGAATGAGCAGTTCTTC.